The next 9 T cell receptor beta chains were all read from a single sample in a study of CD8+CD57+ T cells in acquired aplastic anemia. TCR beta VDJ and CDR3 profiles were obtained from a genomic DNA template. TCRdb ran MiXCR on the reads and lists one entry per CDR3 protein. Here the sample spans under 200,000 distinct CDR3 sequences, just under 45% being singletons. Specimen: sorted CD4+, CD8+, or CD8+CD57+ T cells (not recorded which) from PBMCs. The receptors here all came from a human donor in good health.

The CDR3 loop reads CATSDSTGDTNNEQFF. CDR3 sequence (DNA): TGTGCCACCAGTGACTCGACAGGGGATACAAACAATGAGCAGTTCTTC. The rearrangement joins TRBV24-1 to TRBJ2-1; 8 nucleotides agree with TRBD1. The CDR3 sequence is 16 residues long. Germline CDR1 is KGHDR and CDR2 is SFDVKD. V trimming: 4 bases; J trimming: 5 bases; junction bases outside the gene matches: 9.

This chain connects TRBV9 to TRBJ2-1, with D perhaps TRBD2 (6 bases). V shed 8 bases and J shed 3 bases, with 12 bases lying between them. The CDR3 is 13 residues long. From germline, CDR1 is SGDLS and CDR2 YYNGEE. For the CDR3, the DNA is TGTGCCAGTTCTTTCGGGAGCTACAATGAGCAGTTCTTC. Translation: CASSFGSYNEQFF.

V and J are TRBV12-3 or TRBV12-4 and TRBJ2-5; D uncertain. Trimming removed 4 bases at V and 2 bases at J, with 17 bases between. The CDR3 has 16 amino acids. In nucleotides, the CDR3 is TGTGCCAGCAGTTCGGGTAGGAATGGTCGACAAGAGACCCAGTACTTC. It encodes CASSSGRNGRQETQYF.

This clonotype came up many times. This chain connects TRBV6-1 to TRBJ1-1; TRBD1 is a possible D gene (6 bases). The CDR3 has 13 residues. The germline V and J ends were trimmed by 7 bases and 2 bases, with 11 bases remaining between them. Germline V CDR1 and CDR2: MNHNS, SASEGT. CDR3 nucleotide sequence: TGTGCCAGCAAGAACAGGGCTAACACTGAAGCTTTCTTT. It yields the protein CASKNRANTEAFF.

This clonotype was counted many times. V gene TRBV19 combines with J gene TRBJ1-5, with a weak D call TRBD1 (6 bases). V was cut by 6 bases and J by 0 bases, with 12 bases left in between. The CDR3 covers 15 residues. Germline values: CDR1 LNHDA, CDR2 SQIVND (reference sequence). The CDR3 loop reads CASRTTGNSNQPQHF. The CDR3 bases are TGTGCCAGTAGAACCACAGGGAATAGCAATCAGCCCCAGCATTTT.

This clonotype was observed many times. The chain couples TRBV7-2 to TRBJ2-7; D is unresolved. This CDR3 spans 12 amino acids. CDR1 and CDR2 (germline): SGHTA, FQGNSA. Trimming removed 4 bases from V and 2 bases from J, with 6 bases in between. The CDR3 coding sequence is TGTGCCAGCAGCTCCAAGCCCTACGAGCAGTACTTC. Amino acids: CASSSKPYEQYF.

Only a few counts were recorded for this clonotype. Written as DNA, the CDR3 is TGTGCCTGGAGTATCCAGGGGGGAGCTTTCTTT. Translation gives CAWSIQGGAFF. The rearrangement uses TRBV30 and TRBJ1-1; 7 positions agree with TRBD1. This CDR3 is built from 11 residues. V shed 2 bases and J 10 bases; nucleotides not matched to a gene: 4. Germline CDR1 is GTSNPN and CDR2 is SVGIG (reference sequence).

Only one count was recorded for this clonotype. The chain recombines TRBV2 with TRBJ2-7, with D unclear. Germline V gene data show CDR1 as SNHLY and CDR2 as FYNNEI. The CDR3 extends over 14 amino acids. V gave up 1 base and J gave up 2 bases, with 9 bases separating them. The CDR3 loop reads CASSEGEWTYEQYF. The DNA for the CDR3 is TGTGCCAGCAGTGAAGGGGAATGGACCTACGAGCAGTACTTC.

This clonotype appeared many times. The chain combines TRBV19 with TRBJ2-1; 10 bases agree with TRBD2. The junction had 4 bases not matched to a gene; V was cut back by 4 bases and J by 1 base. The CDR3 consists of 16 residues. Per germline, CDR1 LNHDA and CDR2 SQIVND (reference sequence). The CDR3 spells CASSTPAGGSYNEQFF. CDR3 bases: TGTGCCAGTAGTACTCCAGCGGGAGGGTCCTACAATGAGCAGTTCTTC. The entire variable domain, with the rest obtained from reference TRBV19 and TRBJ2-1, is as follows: DGGITQSPKYLFRKEGQNVTLSCEQNLNHDAMYWYRQDPGQGLRLIYYSQIVNDFQKGDIAEGYSVSREKKESFPLTVTSAQKNPTAFYLCASSTPAGGSYNEQFFGPGTRLTVL.